Described below is a single TCR beta chain sequence and its context. These data are taken from a study of blood T cell repertoires in COVID-19. Study as a whole: Samples taken during acute and convalescent COVID-19 were collected in the United States, Italy and Spain. Sources were T cells, B-cell-depleted T cells, or PBMCs; the material itself was cDNA or gDNA.

Authors' analysis steps: Estimates of nucleated cell counts were drawn from the amplification of reference gene primers. The table came from immunoSEQ multiplex PCR; TCRdb's copy has only in-frame clones and leaves some out. V, J and clone size are taken as reported in that table, and D and trimming were inferred from the DNA itself. The sample consists of 120,000 to 150,000 clones, around nine tenths of them appearing once. The germline V gene has CDR1 MGHRA and CDR2 YSYEKL. Trimming left V 1 base short and J 4 bases short, with 19 bases between. There are 17 residues in the CDR3. The sequenced material came from peripheral blood. The sequence was obtained from a human donor in a cohort sampled during active COVID-19. The chain carries TRBV4-1 and TRBJ1-1; D gene ambiguous. CDR3 sequence: CASSQAPGGGEGTEAFF. The CDR3 nucleotides are TGCGCCAGCAGCCAAGCCCCAGGTGGAGGTGAGGGCACTGAAGCTTTCTTT.